A single sample is the source of the 9 T cell receptor beta chains below, sequenced in a study of Ad26.COV2.S vaccination and SARS-CoV-2 variants (dated by TCRdb to about 2021). The intended sense of this specimen's treatment or condition label: some 20 received Ad26.COV2.S at low or high dose, single or two shots; 5 received placebo; per-sample allocation not given. Repertoires of vaccine and placebo recipients were sequenced from samples taken on day 63 after the first injection. Library prep was done by the immunoSEQ multiplex PCR assay. This immuneACCESS table, as held by TCRdb, lists in-frame sequences with V and J called but not all clones. Of the missing ones, under half trace to an unresolved V gene in checked studies; the others have no known cause. In all, the sample holds roughly 700,000 clones, and roughly 90% of those were seen once. The ten largest clones add up to 1.5% of the sample.

This material consisted of peripheral blood, taken in a trial of Ad26.COV2.S vaccine versus placebo. The receptors come from a person between 18 and 59 years old who received the Ad26.COV2.S COVID-19 vaccine or a placebo.

As for this clone: The same CDR3 arises from other DNA sequences in this sample as well. CDR3 sequence: CASSYSRGTEAFF. CDR3 coding DNA: TGTGCCAGCAGTTACTCTCGCGGCACTGAAGCTTTCTTT. The chain recombines TRBV6-5 with TRBJ1-1; no clear D. This CDR3 spans 13 amino acids. Trimming removed 0 bases at V and 4 bases at J, with 6 bases between. Germline V gene data show CDR1 as MNHEY and CDR2 as SVGAGI.

The chain recombines TRBV7-6 with TRBJ2-1; D might be TRBD1 (5 bases). Germline CDR1 is SGHVS and CDR2 is FNYEAQ. This CDR3 comprises 16 residues. Trimming took 3 bases from V and 0 from J, leaving 12 bases between them. The CDR3 here is CASSLETEYSYNEQFF. The DNA of the CDR3 is TGTGCCAGCAGCTTGGAGACAGAATACTCCTACAATGAGCAGTTCTTC.

The gene calls are TRBV11-2 and TRBJ2-7; 9 nucleotides align to TRBD1. The CDR3 is made up of 14 amino acids. V trimming: 5 bases; J trimming: 6 bases; junction bases outside the gene matches: 8. CDR1 is SGHAT, CDR2 FQNNGV, per germline. The chain's CDR3 is CASSPRDRAGEQYF. The CDR3 DNA reads TGTGCCAGCAGCCCCCGGGACAGGGCCGGCGAGCAGTACTTC.

This chain connects TRBV7-9 to TRBJ1-1, with 7 bases that match TRBD1. CDR3 length: 16 amino acids. Germline trimming cut 1 base from V and 1 base from J; bases unmatched to any gene: 6. Germline CDR1 reads SEHNR; CDR2 reads FQNEAQ (reference sequence). DNA of the CDR3: TGTGCCAGCAGCTTAGACGGGGACAGCTGGAACACTGAAGCTTTCTTT. This translates into CASSLDGDSWNTEAFF. The variable domain in full, with the rest retrieved from reference TRBV7-9 and TRBJ1-1, is DTGVSQNPRHKITKRGQNVTFRCDPISEHNRLYWYRQTLGQGPEFLTYFQNEAQLEKSRLLSDRFSAERPKGSFSTLEIQRTEQGDSAMYLCASSLDGDSWNTEAFFGQGTRLTVV.

This clone was detected only once. The chain links TRBV21-1 to TRBJ1-5. TRBV21-1 is a pseudogene. The CDR3 spans 15 residues. CDR3: CASSNRRYSNQPQHF. In DNA, the CDR3 is TGTGCCAGCAGTAACAGGAGGTATAGCAATCAGCCCCAGCATTTT.

The rearrangement uses TRBV19 and TRBJ1-5; D possibly corresponds to TRBD1 (5 bases). Deletions cut 7 bases from V and 3 bases from J, with 16 bases between. Per germline, CDR1 LNHDA and CDR2 SQIVND (reference sequence). The length of the CDR3 is 15 residues. The CDR3 sequence is CASTPRDGNNQPQHF. CDR3 DNA sequence: TGTGCCAGTACCCCCCGGGACGGCAACAATCAGCCCCAGCATTTT.

V and J are TRBV5-6 and TRBJ1-1, with D tentatively TRBD1 (5 bases). The V end was cut by 4 bases, the J end by 2 bases, with 15 bases between. Germline-derived CDR1 and CDR2 are SGHDT and YYEEEE. This CDR3 contains 15 residues. The CDR3 protein is CASSADPRGNTEAFF. CDR3 coding DNA: TGTGCCAGCAGCGCGGACCCACGGGGCAACACTGAAGCTTTCTTT.

The chain recombines TRBV10-2 with TRBJ2-1; 13 bases fit TRBD2. CDR1 is WSHSY and CDR2 is SAAADI in the germline V gene. This CDR3 is built from 17 residues. V lost 10 bases, J lost 5 bases, and 14 bases stayed unmatched. The CDR3 sequence is CATRGRGLAGVNNEQFF. CDR3 DNA sequence: TGCGCCACAAGGGGGCGAGGACTAGCGGGGGTGAACAATGAGCAGTTCTTC.

This sequence joins TRBV29-1 and TRBJ1-1, with a weak D call TRBD1 (6 bases). Trimming took 7 bases from V and 7 from J, leaving 25 bases between them. The CDR3 runs 15 residues. Germline assignment: CDR1 SQVTM and CDR2 ANQGSEA. CDR3: CSAPPPGGLLGEAFF. The CDR3 DNA sequence: TGCAGCGCACCCCCCCCCGGGGGGCTGTTAGGTGAAGCTTTCTTT.